The clone carrying this T cell receptor (beta chain) was seen more than once but under ten times. The antigen is unknown. It was cDNA, reverse transcribed from extracted RNA, that served as the sequencing template. Assay used: immunoSEQ multiplex PCR; TCRdb lists only in-frame clones, some missing. The sample has 150,000 to 200,000 clones; roughly 61% are singletons. The record originates from a study of CD8+ T cells in alopecia areata. Study background: Once tofacitinib had been taken for 6 to 18 months, 6 months off drug followed. Study results and caveats: Amid tofacitinib therapy, many expanded lesional clones stayed present in scalp and blood. Administration of tofacitinib significantly diminished scalp clonality and expanded CD8+ clones within the top 100.

The sample's treatment: oral pan-JAK inhibitor, 5-10 mg twice daily. PBMCs provided sorted CD4+ and CD8+ T cells. J lost 0 bases, V lost 6 bases, and 6 bases had no gene match. CDR3 length: 15 residues. Germline CDR1 SQVTM, CDR2 ANQGSEA. This receptor was identified in a human donor with alopecia areata. Specimen: CD8+ T cells sorted from blood, collected at week 24, from a patient treated with tofacitinib. The chain carries TRBV29-1 and TRBJ2-4; 9 bases map to TRBD1. CDR3 DNA sequence: TGCAGCGTGGCCCGGGACAGGGAAGCCAAAAACATTCAGTACTTC. It codes for CSVARDREAKNIQYF.